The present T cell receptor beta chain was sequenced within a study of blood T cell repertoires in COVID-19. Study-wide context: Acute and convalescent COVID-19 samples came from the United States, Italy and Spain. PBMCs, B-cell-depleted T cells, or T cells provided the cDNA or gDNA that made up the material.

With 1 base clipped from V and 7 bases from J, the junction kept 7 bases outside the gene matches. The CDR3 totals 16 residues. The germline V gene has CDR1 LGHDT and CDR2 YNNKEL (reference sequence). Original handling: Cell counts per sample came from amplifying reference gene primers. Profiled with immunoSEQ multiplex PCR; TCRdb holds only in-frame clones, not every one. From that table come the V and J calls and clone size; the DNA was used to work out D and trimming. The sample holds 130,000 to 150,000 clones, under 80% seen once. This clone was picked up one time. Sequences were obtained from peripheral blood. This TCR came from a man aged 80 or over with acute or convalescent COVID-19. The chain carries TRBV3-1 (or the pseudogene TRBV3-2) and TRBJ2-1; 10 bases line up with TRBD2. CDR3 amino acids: CASSQARTSGLNEQFF. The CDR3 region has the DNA TGTGCCAGCAGCCAAGCGAGGACTAGCGGATTGAATGAGCAGTTCTTC.